The 27 T cell receptor beta chains listed next were all sequenced from one sample in a study of T cells in Graves' hyperthyroidism and ophthalmopathy. RNA transcripts gave rise to amplified TCR beta CDR3 regions. Using the HTBI primer set, a first-round RT-PCR was run on the TCR CDR3. One entry per CDR3 protein results from TCRdb running MiXCR on the multiplex PCR reads. Of hundreds of thousands of distinct CDR3 sequences listed, less than 25% are singletons. Sequenced sample: blood. The source of these receptors is a woman in her twenties or thirties with Graves' ophthalmopathy.

The rearrangement links TRBV3-1 to TRBJ2-2; 8 bases match TRBD1. V lost 3 bases and J lost 6; bases outside the gene matches: 6. This CDR3 comprises 15 residues. The V gene's germline CDR1 is LGHDT and CDR2 YNNKEL (reference sequence). CDR3 nucleotides: TGTGCCAGCAGCCAGGACAGGGTTATCCCCGGGGAGCTGTTTTTT. Protein sequence: CASSQDRVIPGELFF.

At least ten counts were recorded for this clonotype. The chain recombines TRBV20-1 with TRBJ2-7; TRBD2 matches 7 bases. The CDR3 extends over 15 amino acids. With 1 base clipped from V and 3 bases from J, the junction kept 9 bases outside the gene matches. Looked up from germline, CDR1 is DFQATT and CDR2 is SNEGSKA (reference sequence). The CDR3 bases are TGCAGTGCTAGAGCCTGGAGAATAGCGGGCTACGAGCAGTACTTC. It encodes CSARAWRIAGYEQYF.

The sample holds a few counts of this clonotype. This sequence joins TRBV5-5 and TRBJ2-7; a weak D match, TRBD1 (6 bases). The germline V gene encodes CDR1 SGHKS and CDR2 YYEKEE (reference sequence). The V end was cut by 4 bases, the J end by 0 bases, with 11 bases between. The CDR3 length is 14 residues. The CDR3 coding sequence is TGTGCCAGCAGCCTACCGGACAGCTCCTACGAGCAGTACTTC. This sequence encodes CASSLPDSSYEQYF.

This clonotype was counted a few times. This chain links TRBV18 with TRBJ1-1; D is uncertain. The V gene's germline CDR1 is KGHSH and CDR2 LQKENI. The CDR3 length is 17 residues. Trimming pared 6 bases from V and 3 bases from J, leaving 23 bases between. In DNA, the CDR3 is TGTGCCAGCTCCCCTCAGGCAGGCTATGCAAGGCACACTGAAGCTTTCTTT. Its translation is CASSPQAGYARHTEAFF.

The chain recombines TRBV6-1 with TRBJ1-1; D gene unclear. The germline V gene has CDR1 MNHNS and CDR2 SASEGT. The ends were cut back, 8 bases at V and 1 base at J, with 11 bases in the middle. The CDR3 is made up of 13 amino acids. In nucleotides, the CDR3 is TGTGCCAGCGGAGCGATTGGGAACACTGAAGCTTTCTTT. Its protein is CASGAIGNTEAFF.

This clonotype turned up a few times. The chain joins TRBV19 to TRBJ2-2; D remains ambiguous. The CDR3 runs 14 residues. The germline V gene has CDR1 LNHDA and CDR2 SQIVND (reference sequence). Trimming took 7 bases from V and 5 from J, leaving 14 bases between them. The CDR3 spells CASTPDRITGELFF. As DNA, the CDR3 is TGTGCCAGTACCCCGGACCGGATTACCGGGGAGCTGTTTTTT.

The rearrangement joins TRBV28 to TRBJ2-5; perhaps TRBD2 as D (6 bases). The length of the CDR3 is 15 residues. The germline V and J ends were trimmed by 8 bases and 5 bases, with 21 bases remaining between them. Per germline, CDR1 MDHEN and CDR2 SYDVKM. The CDR3 nucleotides read TGTGCCAGCGTCAGGAGGTGGAGGGAAGGGGAGACCCAGTACTTC. This encodes CASVRRWREGETQYF.

This chain joins TRBV11-2 and TRBJ2-7, with 14 nucleotides matching TRBD2. The germline V gene encodes CDR1 SGHAT and CDR2 FQNNGV. The CDR3 is 16 residues long. Trimming at V came to 4 bases and at J to 1 base, leaving 3 bases not matched to a gene. CDR3 loop: CASSSWTSGRSYEQYF. CDR3 sequence (DNA): TGTGCCAGCAGCTCATGGACTAGCGGGAGGTCCTACGAGCAGTACTTC.

The CDR3 DNA sequence: TGCAGTGCTAGCGTCGCTTTAGAGACCCAGTACTTC. Its translation is CSASVALETQYF. The rearrangement links TRBV20-1 to TRBJ2-5; unclear D gene. The CDR3 loop spans 12 amino acids. The germline V gene has CDR1 DFQATT and CDR2 SNEGSKA (reference sequence). The V end was cut by 3 bases, the J end by 4 bases, with 9 bases between.

This clonotype was observed many times. This rearrangement joins TRBV7-8 to TRBJ1-5; 7 bases align to TRBD1. CDR1 and CDR2 from the germline V gene are SGHVS and FQNEAQ. CDR3 length: 16 residues. V gave up 1 base and J gave up 5 bases; unmatched junction bases: 8. The CDR3 DNA follows: TGTGCCAGCAGCTTAGGGAATAGACAGGGATATCAGCCCCAGCATTTT. Residues: CASSLGNRQGYQPQHF.

This chain links TRBV12-3 or TRBV12-4 with TRBJ1-2; tentatively, D is TRBD1 (6 bases). V was trimmed by 3 bases and J by 4 bases, leaving 18 bases between them. The CDR3 spans 16 residues. CDR3 in DNA: TGTGCCAGCAGTTTTAGGTCGGCAGGGGAGGGCTATGGCTACACCTTC. Amino acids: CASSFRSAGEGYGYTF.

This clonotype was recorded many times. This rearrangement joins TRBV25-1 to TRBJ1-2; tentative D call: TRBD1 (6 bases). Germline lookup yields CDR1 MGHDK and CDR2 SYGVNS. The CDR3 has 15 amino acids. Trimming stripped 2 bases from V and 4 bases from J, with 14 bases between. The CDR3 is CASSENREMVYGYTF. In DNA, the CDR3 is TGTGCCAGCAGTGAAAACAGGGAGATGGTCTATGGCTACACCTTC.

In its sample, this clonotype was seen many times. The chain has TRBV15 and TRBJ1-1, with D maybe TRBD1 (5 bases). Germline V lookup: CDR1 LNHNV, CDR2 YYDKDF (reference sequence). The CDR3 is made up of 15 amino acids. V lost 0 bases and J lost 5, with 13 bases in between. The CDR3 loop is CATSRDPGGGTEAFF. The CDR3, as DNA: TGTGCCACCAGCAGAGATCCCGGGGGTGGTACTGAAGCTTTCTTT. Drawing the rest from reference TRBV15 and TRBJ1-1, the complete variable domain is DAMVIQNPRYQVTQFGKPVTLSCSQTLNHNVMYWYQQKSSQAPKLLFHYYDKDFNNEADTPDNFQSRRPNTSFCFLDIRSPGLGDTAMYLCATSRDPGGGTEAFFGQGTRLTVV.

This clonotype occurred many times. V and J are TRBV12-3 or TRBV12-4 and TRBJ1-6, with 7 bases aligning to TRBD1. The V segment lost 6 bases and the J segment 10 bases; nucleotides outside the gene matches: 12. This CDR3 contains 15 residues. Here the CDR3 DNA reads TGTGCCAGCAGGGCTACAGGGTACAGGGGATCACCCCTCCACTTT. Residues: CASRATGYRGSPLHF.

This clonotype was recorded a few times. The chain links TRBV4-2 to TRBJ1-1; D gene unclear. CDR1 LGHNA and CDR2 YNFKEQ come from the germline V gene. V lost 5 bases to trimming and J lost 0 bases, with 13 bases between them. The CDR3 spans 15 residues. CDR3 in amino acids: CASSSIVGMNTEAFF. CDR3 DNA sequence: TGTGCCAGCAGCTCTATAGTAGGGATGAACACTGAAGCTTTCTTT.

This clonotype was counted between two and nine times. V is TRBV6-1 and J is TRBJ1-2; D is perhaps TRBD1 (6 bases). From germline, CDR1 is MNHNS and CDR2 SASEGT. This CDR3 is built from 13 residues. V was shortened by 6 bases and J by 4 bases, with 12 bases between the two germline ends. This chain's CDR3 is CASRNQGIYGYTF. The DNA for the CDR3 is TGTGCCAGCAGAAACCAGGGGATCTATGGCTACACCTTC.

This clonotype was seen at least ten times. This sequence joins TRBV28 and TRBJ2-7, with D possibly TRBD2 on 5 matching bases. V gave up 5 bases and J gave up 3 bases, with 17 bases separating them. Germline CDR1 and CDR2: MDHEN and SYDVKM. This CDR3 region has 15 residues. CDR3 DNA sequence: TGTGCCAGCAGTCACCAGGCCCGGGGTATCTACGAGCAGTACTTC. This sequence encodes CASSHQARGIYEQYF.

This clonotype was recorded at least ten times. The chain recombines TRBV13 with TRBJ1-2, with D maybe TRBD1 (6 bases). V lost 3 bases to trimming and J lost 4 bases, with 12 bases between them. CDR1 and CDR2 (germline): PRHDT, FYEKMQ (reference sequence). This CDR3 spans 14 amino acids. CDR3 coding DNA: TGTGCCAGCAGCTTCGGACAGCACGCCTATGGCTACACCTTC. The encoded protein is CASSFGQHAYGYTF.

This clonotype appeared many times. V gene TRBV5-5 combines with J gene TRBJ1-2; 7 bases are shared with TRBD1. This CDR3 has 14 residues. Germline CDR1 reads SGHKS; CDR2 reads YYEKEE (reference sequence). The J segment lost 2 bases and the V segment lost 4 bases, leaving 5 bases of the junction unmatched. CDR3: CASSALTGNYGYTF. In DNA, the CDR3 is TGTGCCAGCAGCGCCCTGACAGGGAACTATGGCTACACCTTC.

The table lists this clonotype with many counts. The chain is built from TRBV27 and TRBJ1-2; D perhaps matches TRBD1 (6 bases). The CDR3 is made up of 14 amino acids. Germline-derived CDR1 and CDR2 are MNHEY and SMNVEV (reference sequence). Trimming stripped 0 bases from V and 4 bases from J, with 9 bases between. This CDR3 is CASSLSSGVYGYTF. The CDR3 DNA is TGTGCCAGCAGTTTATCTTCAGGGGTCTATGGCTACACCTTC.

The sample holds many counts of this clonotype. V gene TRBV7-2 combines with J gene TRBJ2-7; D is undetermined. This CDR3 is built from 13 residues. Trimming left V 2 bases short and J 3 bases short, with 8 bases between. Germline lookup yields CDR1 SGHTA and CDR2 FQGNSA. The CDR3 region is CASSLTVDYEQYF. The CDR3 bases are TGTGCCAGCAGCTTAACGGTAGACTACGAGCAGTACTTC.

V and J are TRBV20-1 and TRBJ2-5; TRBD2 matches at 11 bases. Trimming cost V 7 bases and J 2 bases; bases outside gene matches: 3. The germline gives CDR1 DFQATT, CDR2 SNEGSKA (reference sequence). This CDR3 spans 13 amino acids. The CDR3 DNA reads as TGCAGTGTTGGGACTAGCGGACAAGAGACCCAGTACTTC. Translated, it gives CSVGTSGQETQYF.

This clonotype was detected many times. CDR3 in amino acids: CASSESTGQNTEAFF. CDR3 nucleotides: TGTGCCAGCAGCGAAAGTACGGGACAGAACACTGAAGCTTTCTTT. V and J are TRBV7-8 and TRBJ1-1; possible D gene TRBD1, 6 bases. CDR3 size: 15 residues. CDR1 is SGHVS and CDR2 is FQNEAQ in the germline V gene. Trimming stripped 5 bases from V and 1 base from J, with 14 bases between.

This clonotype has ten or more counts. V usage is TRBV9 and J usage is TRBJ1-3; TRBD1 aligns across 7 bases. The germline CDR1 and CDR2 sequences are SGDLS and YYNGEE. The trim removed 1 base at V and 4 bases at J, leaving 5 bases unmatched. The CDR3 runs to 15 residues. The CDR3 region has the DNA TGTGCCAGCAGCGTACAAACAGGGGTAGGAAACACCATATATTTT. It specifies CASSVQTGVGNTIYF.

This clonotype has just a few counts. The chain uses TRBV24-1 and TRBJ2-7, with a tentative D call TRBD2 (7 bases). V shed 4 bases and J shed 3 bases, with 21 bases lying between them. The CDR3 sequence is 17 residues long. Germline V gene lookup returns CDR1 KGHDR and CDR2 SFDVKD. CDR3 nucleotides: TGTGCCACCAGTGACTGGGGGGGGACAAAACACTGCTACGAGCAGTACTTC. Protein product: CATSDWGGTKHCYEQYF.

In this sample, this clonotype turned up a few times. The chain uses TRBV6-5 and TRBJ2-5; 8 bases are shared with TRBD1. The CDR3 consists of 15 residues. The ends lost 4 bases at V and 0 bases at J; junction bases unmatched: 4. The germline V gene encodes CDR1 MNHEY and CDR2 SVGAGI. CDR3 loop: CASSSRTGHQETQYF. The CDR3 DNA sequence: TGTGCCAGCAGTTCCCGGACAGGGCACCAAGAGACCCAGTACTTC.

There are many counts of this clonotype. The V gene is TRBV28, the J gene TRBJ1-2; possibly TRBD1 for D (6 bases). The V end lost 2 bases, the J end lost 4 bases, and 14 bases lay between the germline ends. This CDR3 spans 15 amino acids. Germline V CDR1 and CDR2: MDHEN, SYDVKM. The CDR3 coding sequence is TGTGCCAGCAGTTTAGGGGCAGGGGAAGGCTATGGCTACACCTTC. It is translated as CASSLGAGEGYGYTF.